The rows below give T cell receptor beta chains drawn from one sample of a study of CD8 T cells in Susac syndrome. TCRdb analysed the immunoSEQ multiplex PCR reads with MiXCR anew, one entry per CDR3 protein. The data contain 95,000 to 150,000 distinct CDR3 sequences, 90% to 95% of them singletons. The specimen sequenced was CD4+ T cells from PBMCs. All receptors come from a human donor in good health. CDR3s include the opening cysteine and the closing phenylalanine or tryptophan. D genes are given only for firm matches. A clone size is listed for some rows: how often the clone was seen (once, few, many), or a class if it is expanded.

d_gene	abundance	v_gene	j_gene	CDR3aa	CDR3nt
TRBD1	.	TRBV6-2/TRBV6-3	TRBJ1-1	CASRNFPWDRWPEAFF	TGTGCCAGCAGGAACTTTCCCTGGGACAGATGGCCTGAAGCTTTCTTT
.	.	TRBV25-1	TRBJ2-5	CASNTGMGETQYF	TGTGCCAGCAATACAGGGATGGGAGAGACCCAGTACTTC
TRBD1	.	TRBV6-1	TRBJ1-1	CASTHSGTGIMNTEAFF	TGTGCCAGCACTCATAGCGGGACAGGGATTATGAACACTGAAGCTTTCTTT
.	.	TRBV5-1	TRBJ2-5	CASSSGGETQYF	TGCGCCAGCAGCTCCGGCGGAGAGACCCAGTACTTC
TRBD1	once	TRBV2	TRBJ2-5	CASSWDSQETQYF	TGTGCCAGCAGTTGGGACAGCCAAGAGACCCAGTACTTC
.	.	TRBV12-3/TRBV12-4	TRBJ2-1	CASSLRLGLASSYNEQFF	TGTGCCAGCAGTTTAAGGCTCGGTCTAGCGAGCTCCTACAATGAGCAGTTCTTC
TRBD1	.	TRBV7-9	TRBJ1-2	CASSTGQGAYGYTF	TGTGCCAGCAGCACCGGACAGGGGGCCTATGGCTACACCTTC
.	.	TRBV12-3/TRBV12-4	TRBJ1-1	CASSPHRAEKNTEAFF	TGTGCCAGCAGTCCGCACAGGGCAGAGAAGAACACTGAAGCTTTCTTT
.	.	TRBV24-1	TRBJ2-5	CATSDLKGNQETQYF	TGTGCCACCAGTGATTTGAAGGGGAACCAAGAGACCCAGTACTTC
.	.	TRBV3-1	TRBJ2-7	CASSPSDGPYEQYF	TGTGCCAGCAGCCCTTCGGACGGCCCCTACGAGCAGTACTTC
.	.	TRBV12-3/TRBV12-4	TRBJ2-7	CASSTDGLEQYF	TGTGCCAGCAGTACGGACGGGCTGGAGCAGTACTTC
.	.	TRBV7-2	TRBJ2-1	CASSFILAANEQFF	TGTGCCAGCAGCTTTATCCTAGCCGCCAATGAGCAGTTCTTC
.	.	TRBV5-4	TRBJ2-7	CASSLGEPYEQYF	TGTGCCAGCAGCTTGGGAGAGCCCTACGAGCAGTACTTC
TRBD1	.	TRBV5-6	TRBJ1-1	CASRSRTGTEAFF	TGTGCCAGCAGATCCCGGACAGGGACTGAAGCTTTCTTT
.	.	TRBV6-2/TRBV6-3	TRBJ1-5	CASSYVGQPQHF	TGTGCCAGCAGTTACGTTGGTCAGCCCCAGCATTTT
TRBD2	.	TRBV18	TRBJ2-1	CASSPRPTVAGDNEQFF	TGTGCCAGCTCACCAAGACCCACTGTAGCGGGAGACAATGAGCAGTTCTTC
.	.	TRBV6-5	TRBJ2-7	CASINGGEQYF	TGTGCCAGCATTAATGGAGGCGAGCAGTACTTC
.	.	TRBV29-1	TRBJ1-2	CSAKGGISVGYTF	TGCAGCGCAAAGGGGGGCATCTCGGTAGGCTACACCTTC
.	.	TRBV7-9	TRBJ1-5	CASSLGRLPNQPQHF	TGTGCCAGCAGCTTGGGCAGGCTACCCAATCAGCCCCAGCATTTT
TRBD1	once	TRBV6-5	TRBJ1-2	CASSDRQGAYGYTF	TGTGCCAGCAGCGACAGACAGGGTGCCTATGGCTACACCTTC
TRBD2	.	TRBV6-5	TRBJ2-2	CASSYSLAGGRAGELFF	TGTGCCAGCAGTTACTCCCTAGCGGGAGGCCGGGCCGGGGAGCTGTTTTTT
.	.	TRBV7-2	TRBJ1-1	CASISRRGGPNTEAFF	TGTGCCAGCATATCAAGGAGGGGCGGGCCCAACACTGAAGCTTTCTTT
TRBD2	.	TRBV6-2/TRBV6-3	TRBJ2-7	CASSMTSGAYEQYF	TGTGCCAGCAGTATGACTAGCGGGGCCTACGAGCAGTACTTC
.	.	TRBV6-2/TRBV6-3	TRBJ1-2	CASKQGLYGYTF	TGTGCCAGCAAGCAGGGGCTCTATGGCTACACCTTC
TRBD1	.	TRBV2	TRBJ1-5	CASSQAGQGVNQPQHF	TGTGCCAGCAGCCAAGCGGGACAGGGAGTCAATCAGCCCCAGCATTTT
.	once	TRBV9	TRBJ2-3	CASSPSVADTQYF	TGTGCCAGCAGCCCCTCGGTGGCAGATACGCAGTATTTT
.	.	TRBV20-1	TRBJ2-2	CSATSFVRGNTGELFF	TGCAGTGCAACGTCCTTTGTCCGGGGGAACACCGGGGAGCTGTTTTTT
.	once	TRBV2	TRBJ1-1	CASSVTSNTEAFF	TGTGCCAGCAGTGTAACATCGAACACTGAAGCTTTCTTT
.	.	TRBV7-2	TRBJ1-2	CASSRTRDHLYGYTF	TGTGCCAGCAGCCGCACGAGGGACCACCTCTATGGCTACACCTTC
.	.	TRBV25-1	TRBJ2-2	CASSERKNTGELFF	TGTGCCAGCAGTGAACGCAAGAACACCGGGGAGCTGTTTTTT
.	.	TRBV4-3	TRBJ2-2	CASSQESGGPGELFF	TGCGCCAGCAGCCAAGAGAGTGGGGGTCCCGGGGAGCTGTTTTTT